This TCR beta chain is drawn from a study of regulatory T cells in long-lasting Graves disease listed by TCRdb under 2021. Background for the entire study: Persistent Graves' disease meant more than 5 years of antithyroid drug treatment with TSH receptor autoantibodies that stayed positive. Peripheral blood TCR sequencing and RNA sequencing compared persistent Graves' disease patients with newly diagnosed Graves' disease patients. A total of roughly 35 samples underwent TCR sequencing: around 13 from persistent and roughly 20 from newly diagnosed Graves' disease patients. The study took place in China and was registered as a clinical trial. In the clinical cohort, patients with persistent Graves' disease had used antithyroid drugs for an average of around 10 years. Results the study describes overall, beyond this receptor: The small sample size was acknowledged by the authors as a limitation that may reduce accuracy. Preferential use of TRBV28, TRBJ1-2 and TRBJ2-5 was observed in persistent disease, whereas TRBV20-1 and TRBJ2-1 were favored in newly diagnosed disease. Only the TCR beta chain was sequenced and analyzed. Compared with newly diagnosed patients, persistent Graves' disease patients had lower TCR Shannon entropy and fewer highly expanded clones, which suggests clonal expansion. Only peripheral blood was studied, because thyroid tissue, the primary lesion, was inaccessible. A larger number of public clonotypes was shared among persistent patients (about 2,700) than among newly diagnosed patients (about 990).

The junction shows trimming of 3 bases on V and 5 bases on J, and the gene matches do not reach 9 bases of it. The germline V gene supplies CDR1 SGHAT and CDR2 FQNNGV. From its cysteine to its phenylalanine, the CDR3 spans 15 amino acids. CDR3 DNA only is kept here, 45 bases in frame from base 1. This clonotype was observed many times. The antigen this receptor binds is unknown. The sample holds no much larger clone one base away, and base qualities are not on file. Library generation was performed with multiplex PCR. These reads were obtained on an Illumina HiSeq 4000. TCR beta libraries were built with iRepertoire HTBI primers and Arm-PCR amplification of CDR3 regions. PCR products were gel purified before sequencing. The paper's processing steps were these. Across samples, roughly 60 TRBV and 15 or so TRBJ segments were identified and used for gene usage analysis of CDR3 amino acid clonotypes. COPE and FqMerger were used to merge the filtered high-quality paired reads into contigs. Contigs were aligned with BLAST to IMGT TRBV, TRBD and TRBJ reference genes, and CDR3 was defined per IMGT. Any clonotype with a frequency above 0.1% was counted as a highly expanded clone. Repertoire diversity was measured by Shannon entropy, and V-J evenness by the Gini coefficient. A clonotype found in more than one individual was treated as public. TCRdb handled the public reads itself, with Q25 trimming in fastp and clone calling in MiXCR, and kept productive beta chains. Rows with a matching CDR3 protein are joined into one entry that keeps the most common DNA and genes. The V and J calls come from TCRdb's annotation, not from the publication. This sample gives under 500,000 distinct CDR3 sequences in total; around 21% of them show up just once. The ten largest account for about a fifth of the sample.

Explained via the paper, the time point label denotes: persistent/refractory GD, antithyroid drugs over 5 years with positive TRAb. For both TCR sequencing and RNA sequencing, RNA was extracted from PBMCs using TRIzol. Graves' disease was diagnosed according to American Thyroid Association guidelines. Patients were recruited from an endocrinology department in Xi'an, China. From each patient, about 8.9 milliliters of peripheral blood was collected into an EDTA anticoagulant tube. PBMCs were isolated by Ficoll Paque Plus density gradient separation without further T cell sorting. An Agilent 2100 Bioanalyzer and agarose gel were used to check RNA quality, while a NanoDrop 2000 measured RNA concentration.

The source was peripheral blood mononuclear cells (PBMCs), collected when the disease was refractory, from a patient treated with antithyroid drugs. The rearrangement joined TRBV11-2 to TRBJ2-7, with TRBD1 identical over 8 junction bases. This receptor was obtained from a female donor with Graves disease. The CDR3 region: CASSFAGTGSNEQYF. The DNA sequence is given as TGTGCCAGCAGCTTCGCCGGGACAGGTAGCAACGAGCAGTACTTC.